This T cell receptor beta chain was sequenced during a study of shared clonotypes between healthy human individuals. Study-level results: Clonotypes which were not shared had lower generation probabilities than clonotypes that all four donors shared.

V was cut by 5 bases and J by 4 bases, with 19 bases left in between. Germline V gives CDR1 SGHKS, CDR2 YYEKEE (reference sequence). CDR3 length: 16 residues. With respect to this clone: The antigen is not known.

CD45RO negativity and positive selection for CCR7 defined naive CD8 cells, a population that excluded terminally differentiated effector memory CD45RA+ cells. Repertoires were generated with immunoSEQ multiplex PCR, while TCRdb's copy carries only in-frame clones and drops some. The sample holds about 600,000 clones, roughly 98% seen once. The V and J genes are TRBV5-5 and TRBJ2-1; D not certain. Sequences were obtained from naive CD8+ T cells sorted from blood. This receptor was obtained from a man aged 30-40 years in good health. CDR3 nucleotides: TGTGCCAGCAGTCCAACGGGCGCGCGAGATTACAATGAGCAGTTCTTC. As protein: CASSPTGARDYNEQFF.